This T cell receptor beta chain was obtained from a study of shared clonotypes between healthy human individuals. General observations from the study: Generally, estimated richness proved larger in naive subsets than it did in memory subsets.

Study processing details: Filtering differed for immunoSEQ, which gave only junction sequences without quality scores. Profiled with immunoSEQ multiplex PCR; TCRdb holds only in-frame clones, not every one. V, J and clone size derive from that table, while D and trimming were established from the DNA sequence. The sample has about 2.3 million clones; about nine tenths are singletons. In the case of this clone: Its target is unknown.

The germline CDR1 and CDR2 sequences are SGHRS and YFSETQ. Deletions cut 6 bases from V and 6 bases from J, with 15 bases between. The CDR3 is made up of 14 amino acids. This TCR came from a man aged 18 to 30 in good health. Some clones in this sample may be carry-over from other donors' samples. The rearrangement joins TRBV5-1 to TRBJ2-2; D unresolved. The sequencing input was naive CD4+ T cells from PBMCs. Subset here: CD45RA+ positively selected. CDR3 in amino acids: CASKPTQSPGELFF. As DNA, the CDR3 is TGCGCCAGCAAACCTACTCAGAGTCCCGGGGAGCTGTTTTTT.